The source of this TCR beta chain is a study of T cells in Graves' hyperthyroidism and ophthalmopathy. The CDR3 has 14 amino acids. The V gene lost 4 bases and the J gene lost 2 bases, with 12 bases spanning the gap. Germline CDR1 reads SQVTM; CDR2 reads ANQGSEA. Uncontrolled infections, other autoimmune diseases, pregnancy or lactation led to exclusion of patients. It was RNA transcripts that yielded the amplified TCR beta CDR3 regions. HTBI primers were the set used in a first-round RT-PCR of the TCR CDR3. TCRdb reprocessed the multiplex PCR reads with MiXCR, giving one entry per CDR3 protein. Of 550,000 to 600,000 distinct CDR3 sequences listed, about half were seen once; the top ten hold around 20%. Concerning this clonotype: This sequence may be a read error, since a much larger clone differs from it by one base.

V usage is TRBV29-1 and J usage is TRBJ1-3; D unresolved. The sample comprised peripheral blood or thyroid tissue (not recorded which). The source of this sequence is an adult woman with Graves' disease, either hyperthyroidism or ophthalmopathy (not recorded which). The CDR3 reads CSVGEGCTGNTIYF. CDR3 DNA sequence: TGCAGCGTTGGGGAGGGTTGTACTGGAAACACCATATATTTT.